The 27 T cell receptor beta chains in this list originate from one sample, sequenced in a study of blood T cell repertoires in COVID-19. Repertoires were generated with immunoSEQ multiplex PCR, while TCRdb's copy carries only in-frame clones and drops some. The sample contains nearly 50,000 clones, about 82% of which appear only once. Sequenced sample: peripheral blood. The receptors were gathered from a woman aged 60-75 years with acute or convalescent COVID-19.

V is TRBV12-3 or TRBV12-4 and J is TRBJ1-1; the D is unclear. Trimming took 0 bases from V and 5 from J, leaving 7 bases between them. CDR3 length equals 13 residues. CDR3 amino acids: CASSLARGTEAFF. The CDR3 coding sequence is TGTGCCAGCAGTTTAGCGCGGGGAACTGAAGCTTTCTTT.

The chain is built from TRBV18 and TRBJ1-4, with D possibly matching TRBD1 (6 bases). This CDR3 is 15 amino acids long. Germline CDR1 KGHSH, CDR2 LQKENI. The V end was cut by 3 bases, the J end by 5 bases, with 13 bases between. The CDR3 coding sequence is TGTGCCAGCTCACCCGGCGGACAGAGAAATGAAAAACTGTTTTTT. Protein product: CASSPGGQRNEKLFF.

The rearrangement joins TRBV6-5 to TRBJ2-3; D remains unclear. The CDR3 loop spans 14 amino acids. CDR1 and CDR2 (germline): MNHEY, SVGAGI. V was cut by 0 bases and J by 7 bases, with 11 bases left in between. This chain's CDR3 is CASSYSSTIYTQYF. The CDR3 region has the DNA TGTGCCAGCAGTTACTCGAGTACCATTTATACGCAGTATTTT.

The V gene is TRBV7-3, the J gene TRBJ1-1, with D maybe TRBD1 (5 bases). V was clipped by 2 bases and J by 5 bases, with 18 bases between them. The germline CDR1 and CDR2 sequences are SGHTA and FQGTGA. The CDR3 spans 16 residues. This CDR3 reads CASSLSGAGGRTEAFF. Here the CDR3 DNA reads TGTGCCAGCAGCTTATCTGGGGCGGGAGGGAGAACTGAAGCTTTCTTT.

The chain links TRBV5-1 to TRBJ2-7, with D possibly matching TRBD1 (6 bases). This CDR3 has 14 amino acids. V lost 3 bases and J 9 bases, leaving 19 bases between the germline ends. The germline V gene encodes CDR1 SGHRS and CDR2 YFSETQ. The CDR3 loop reads CASSYNTGSSAQYF. As DNA, the CDR3 is TGCGCCAGCAGCTACAATACAGGGTCCTCTGCGCAGTACTTC.

V gene TRBV7-2 combines with J gene TRBJ1-2; D not resolved. The germline CDR1 and CDR2 sequences are SGHTA and FQGNSA. The V and J ends lost 1 base and 5 bases respectively, with 8 bases between them. This CDR3 comprises 13 residues. CDR3 region: CASSLVSFYGYTF. In DNA form, the CDR3 reads TGTGCCAGCAGCTTAGTAAGCTTTTATGGCTACACCTTC. Using reference TRBV7-2 and TRBJ1-2 for the parts outside the CDR3, the full variable domain is GAGVSQSPSNKVTEKGKDVELRCDPISGHTALYWYRQSLGQGLEFLIYFQGNSAPDKSGLPSDRFSAERTGGSVSTLTIQRTQQEDSAVYLCASSLVSFYGYTFGSGTRLTVV.

The chain joins TRBV29-1 to TRBJ2-6, with TRBD2 matching 8 bases. The ends lost 4 bases at V and 0 bases at J; junction bases unmatched: 14. CDR3 size: 19 residues. Germline V lookup: CDR1 SQVTM, CDR2 ANQGSEA. CDR3 protein: CSVAHLGGSGSSGANVLTF. The CDR3 DNA follows: TGCAGCGTTGCCCACCTTGGAGGCAGCGGGAGCTCTGGGGCCAACGTCCTGACTTTC.

The rearrangement links TRBV7-8 to TRBJ2-3; 7 bases fit TRBD2. Germline V lookup: CDR1 SGHVS, CDR2 FQNEAQ. The CDR3 spans 16 residues. Trimming at V came to 4 bases and at J to 1 base, leaving 8 bases not matched to a gene. The DNA of the CDR3 is TGTGCCAGCAGCTCAACTAGCGCCAAAGGCACAGATACGCAGTATTTT. The encoded protein is CASSSTSAKGTDTQYF. Based on the CDR3 plus reference TRBV7-8 and TRBJ2-3, the full variable domain is GAGVSQSPRYKVAKRGQDVALRCDPISGHVSLFWYQQALGQGPEFLTYFQNEAQLDKSGLPSDRFFAERPEGSVSTLKIQRTQQEDSAVYLCASSSTSAKGTDTQYFGPGTRLTVL.

The chain has TRBV19 and TRBJ1-1; TRBD1 might be the D (6 bases). V was pared by 5 bases and J by 0 bases, with 16 bases between. CDR1 is LNHDA and CDR2 is SQIVND in the germline V gene (reference sequence). CDR3 size: 16 residues. The CDR3 here is CASSPRRQVMNTEAFF. The DNA for the CDR3 is TGTGCCAGTAGTCCGCGCCGACAGGTTATGAACACTGAAGCTTTCTTT.

The chain carries TRBV18 and TRBJ2-1; 7 positions agree with TRBD1. The germline gives CDR1 KGHSH, CDR2 LQKENI. The V and J ends lost 4 bases and 5 bases, in that order; junction bases with no gene match: 11. The CDR3 loop spans 16 amino acids. CDR3 amino acids: CASSQISGTANNEQFF. The CDR3 DNA sequence: TGTGCCAGCTCACAGATCTCCGGGACAGCCAACAATGAGCAGTTCTTC.

The sample holds a few counts of this clone. The chain employs TRBV5-4 and TRBJ2-7, with 11 bases aligning to TRBD2. CDR1 is SGHNT, CDR2 YYREEE, per germline (reference sequence). This CDR3 region has 15 residues. V trimming: 4 bases; J trimming: 2 bases; junction bases outside the gene matches: 5. The CDR3 protein is CASSLLAGGAYEQYF. CDR3 DNA sequence: TGTGCCAGCAGCCTCCTAGCGGGAGGAGCCTACGAGCAGTACTTC.

The chain employs TRBV2 and TRBJ1-6, with 7 bases identical to TRBD1. The V gene end was trimmed by 8 bases and the J gene end by 6 bases; junction bases not matched to a gene: 7. Germline CDR1 reads SNHLY; CDR2 reads FYNNEI. The CDR3 contains 14 residues. CDR3 coding DNA: TGTGCCAGCTCCAGACAGGGCCTTAATTCACCCCTCCACTTT. Translated: CASSRQGLNSPLHF. The entire variable domain, with the rest obtained from reference TRBV2 and TRBJ1-6, is as follows: EPEVTQTPSHQVTQMGQEVILRCVPISNHLYFYWYRQILGQKVEFLVSFYNNEISEKSEIFDDQFSVERPDGSNFTLKIRSTKLEDSAMYFCASSRQGLNSPLHFGNGTRLTVT.

This sequence joins TRBV18 and TRBJ2-1; a weak D match, TRBD1 (5 bases). V lost 3 bases, J lost 6 bases, and 9 bases lay in between. Germline values: CDR1 KGHSH, CDR2 LQKENI. The CDR3 spans 13 residues. The CDR3 DNA reads TGTGCCAGCTCACCCGGCAGGGCCAATGAGCAGTTCTTC. Its translation is CASSPGRANEQFF.

V usage is TRBV7-2 and J usage is TRBJ2-7; 9 bases match TRBD1. The CDR3 covers 15 residues. Germline V gives CDR1 SGHTA, CDR2 FQGNSA. J lost 6 bases, V lost 5 bases, and 11 bases had no gene match. CDR3 sequence (DNA): TGTGCCAGCAGCACGCAGACAGGGGGTCCCGTCGAGCAGTACTTC. Translation: CASSTQTGGPVEQYF. The variable domain in full, with the rest retrieved from reference TRBV7-2 and TRBJ2-7, is GAGVSQSPSNKVTEKGKDVELRCDPISGHTALYWYRQSLGQGLEFLIYFQGNSAPDKSGLPSDRFSAERTGGSVSTLTIQRTQQEDSAVYLCASSTQTGGPVEQYFGPGTRLTVT.

The rearrangement joins TRBV15 to TRBJ2-4, with 8 bases matching TRBD2. In germline, CDR1 is LNHNV, CDR2 YYDKDF (reference sequence). This CDR3 contains 15 residues. With V trimmed by 4 bases and J by 3 bases, 5 bases remained unmatched. The CDR3 DNA is TGTGCCACCAGCACCCGGACTAGCAACAAAAACATTCAGTACTTC. This sequence encodes CATSTRTSNKNIQYF.

The V call is TRBV24-1, the J call TRBJ2-2, with a weak D call TRBD2 (6 bases). The germline V gene has CDR1 KGHDR and CDR2 SFDVKD. CDR3 size: 13 residues. V lost 10 bases and J 7 bases, leaving 15 bases between the germline ends. Written as DNA, the CDR3 is TGTGCCACTGGGACTTGGAAGAACGGGGAGCTGTTTTTT. Amino acids: CATGTWKNGELFF.

The genes are TRBV20-1 and TRBJ1-6; D remains ambiguous. V was pared by 3 bases and J by 5 bases, with 8 bases between. CDR1 DFQATT and CDR2 SNEGSKA come from the germline V gene (reference sequence). This CDR3 contains 13 residues. DNA for the CDR3: TGCAGTGCTAGTAACCAGGATAATTCACCCCTCCACTTT. Protein sequence: CSASNQDNSPLHF.

V and J are TRBV5-6 and TRBJ2-5; D gene unclear. Trimming cost V 3 bases and J 1 base, with 16 bases left between them. The CDR3 has 16 residues. Germline lookup yields CDR1 SGHDT and CDR2 YYEEEE. Written as DNA, the CDR3 is TGTGCCAGCAGCTATCTTTTGGGCCAGATCCAAGAGACCCAGTACTTC. It codes for CASSYLLGQIQETQYF. The complete variable domain, with remaining parts taken from reference TRBV5-6 and TRBJ2-5, reads DAGVTQSPTHLIKTRGQQVTLRCSPKSGHDTVSWYQQALGQGPQFIFQYYEEEERQRGNFPDRFSGHQFPNYSSELNVNALLLGDSALYLCASSYLLGQIQETQYFGPGTRLLVL.

J is TRBJ2-7 and V is TRBV5-3, with 9 positions matching TRBD1. TRBV5-3 is designated an ORF whose function remains uncertain. The CDR3 is 17 residues long. J gave up 2 bases and V 4 bases, and 13 bases lay outside the gene matches. CDR3 coding DNA: TGTGCCAGAAGCCGCATGGAAGACAGGGGGGCCCCCTACGAGCAGTACTTC. As protein: CARSRMEDRGAPYEQYF.

The V and J genes are TRBV5-4 and TRBJ1-2; D is possibly TRBD1 (6 bases). The length of the CDR3 is 14 residues. The germline V gene encodes CDR1 SGHNT and CDR2 YYREEE (reference sequence). Trimming removed 5 bases from V and 8 bases from J, with 19 bases in between. The CDR3 nucleotides are TGTGCCAGCAGTTCCAGGGGTTCGGTGCAAGGCTACACCTTC. It is translated as CASSSRGSVQGYTF.

This chain uses TRBV5-4 with TRBJ1-1; possible D gene TRBD1, 6 bases. Germline lookup yields CDR1 SGHNT and CDR2 YYREEE (reference sequence). Trimming removed 3 bases at V and 0 bases at J, with 12 bases between. This CDR3 is built from 15 residues. The CDR3 sequence is CASSYIGTLNTEAFF. The CDR3, as DNA: TGTGCCAGCAGCTATATCGGGACACTGAACACTGAAGCTTTCTTT.

The chain employs TRBV5-1 and TRBJ1-6; D might be TRBD1 (6 bases). The germline V gene encodes CDR1 SGHRS and CDR2 YFSETQ. The CDR3 consists of 15 residues. V was pared by 6 bases and J by 7 bases, with 17 bases between. The CDR3 loop reads CASTPIGGANSPLHF. The CDR3 bases are TGCGCCAGCACCCCCATCGGGGGGGCCAATTCACCCCTCCACTTT.

This chain joins TRBV7-8 and TRBJ1-4; D is unclear. V was pared by 5 bases and J by 8 bases, with 18 bases between. CDR3 size: 15 residues. CDR1 and CDR2 (germline): SGHVS, FQNEAQ. The chain's CDR3 is CASSLRHSSQEKLFF. DNA of the CDR3: TGTGCCAGCAGCCTCCGACACTCTTCGCAGGAAAAACTGTTTTTT. The whole variable domain, remainder taken from reference TRBV7-8 and TRBJ1-4, is GAGVSQSPRYKVAKRGQDVALRCDPISGHVSLFWYQQALGQGPEFLTYFQNEAQLDKSGLPSDRFFAERPEGSVSTLKIQRTQQEDSAVYLCASSLRHSSQEKLFFGSGTQLSVL.

This clone was detected only a few times. This chain links TRBV11-1 with TRBJ2-1, with 7 bases that match TRBD2. After removal of 5 bases from V and 8 bases from J, the junction contained 12 bases not matched to a gene. The CDR3 is 15 amino acids. Germline assignment: CDR1 SGHAT and CDR2 FQDESV (reference sequence). In DNA, the CDR3 is TGTGCCAGCAGCACCCCCAGCGGGGTTGCTTATGAGCAGTTCTTC. Protein: CASSTPSGVAYEQFF.

This clone occurred a few times. The chain couples TRBV7-9 to TRBJ1-2; TRBD1 is a possible D gene (6 bases). CDR1 and CDR2 (germline): SEHNR, FQNEAQ (reference sequence). There are 15 residues in the CDR3. Trimming shortened V by 1 base and J by 7 bases, and 16 bases separated the two germline ends. Written as DNA, the CDR3 is TGTGCCAGCAGCTTAGAGTGGGCTGGGGGCGGTGGCTACACCTTC. Translating gives CASSLEWAGGGGYTF.

The chain employs TRBV19 and TRBJ1-3, with 7 positions matching TRBD1. The trim removed 6 bases at V and 2 bases at J, leaving 7 bases unmatched. Germline-derived CDR1 and CDR2 are LNHDA and SQIVND (reference sequence). The CDR3 totals 15 residues. CDR3 sequence (DNA): TGTGCCAGTAGCCCTCCGGGGACAGCTGGAAACACCATATATTTT. Protein product: CASSPPGTAGNTIYF. The full variable domain, rest sourced from reference TRBV19 and TRBJ1-3, is DGGITQSPKYLFRKEGQNVTLSCEQNLNHDAMYWYRQDPGQGLRLIYYSQIVNDFQKGDIAEGYSVSREKKESFPLTVTSAQKNPTAFYLCASSPPGTAGNTIYFGEGSWLTVV.

This chain uses TRBV13 with TRBJ2-3; 8 positions match TRBD2. The CDR3 is 14 residues long. The germline V gene encodes CDR1 PRHDT and CDR2 FYEKMQ (reference sequence). V gave up 4 bases and J gave up 4 bases; unmatched junction bases: 4. The CDR3 coding sequence is TGTGCCAGCAGCTCGGGACTAGTGGCAGATACGCAGTATTTT. The encoded protein is CASSSGLVADTQYF.